What follows describes a single TCR beta chain. Its specificity is not known. This record belongs to a study of cytomegalovirus exposure and HLA in healthy donors. In the study overall: Around 83% of 350 to 400 genotyped donors fell in the Caucasian-associated ancestry cluster.

At collection, donors were nominally healthy, but unrecorded immune exposures were probable. The CDR3 is made up of 14 amino acids. Per germline, CDR1 MNHNS and CDR2 SASEGT. Trimming pared 4 bases from V and 0 bases from J, leaving 9 bases between. Study-level points and caveats: The authors later found most CMV-associated TCR beta chains appeared HLA-restricted.

Primers: 60 Vbeta forward and 13 Jbeta reverse. Using immunoSEQ multiplex PCR, the repertoire was profiled, and TCRdb retains in-frame clones only, with some absent. The sample carries 150,000 to 200,000 clones, about 85% recorded once. Sequencing was done on a sample of PBMCs. The rearrangement uses TRBV6-1 and TRBJ1-1; D remains ambiguous. This receptor was taken from a woman aged 45 to 65 in good health and CMV-seronegative. As DNA, the CDR3 is TGTGCCAGCAGTGTAAAGAGGGTGAACACTGAAGCTTTCTTT. This gives the protein CASSVKRVNTEAFF.